Sequencing of this TCR beta chain was carried out in a study of PD-1 blockade in classical Hodgkin lymphoma. Libraries were prepared by immunoSEQ multiplex PCR; TCRdb keeps only in-frame clonotypes and omits some of them. This repertoire shows tens of thousands of clones, over 75% found once; its top ten account for 16%. Following autologous stem cell transplantation, relapse occurred in every patient, and exposure to brentuximab vedotin varied. The specimen comprised peripheral blood mononuclear cells (PBMCs), sampled at baseline. The receptor's source is a human donor with classical Hodgkin lymphoma.

The CDR3 region is CTSSQRDQAYTGELFF. For the CDR3, the DNA is TGCACCAGCAGCCAAAGGGACCAGGCGTACACCGGGGAGCTGTTTTTT. This chain connects TRBV1 to TRBJ2-2. TRBV1 is designated a pseudogene. This CDR3 spans 16 amino acids.